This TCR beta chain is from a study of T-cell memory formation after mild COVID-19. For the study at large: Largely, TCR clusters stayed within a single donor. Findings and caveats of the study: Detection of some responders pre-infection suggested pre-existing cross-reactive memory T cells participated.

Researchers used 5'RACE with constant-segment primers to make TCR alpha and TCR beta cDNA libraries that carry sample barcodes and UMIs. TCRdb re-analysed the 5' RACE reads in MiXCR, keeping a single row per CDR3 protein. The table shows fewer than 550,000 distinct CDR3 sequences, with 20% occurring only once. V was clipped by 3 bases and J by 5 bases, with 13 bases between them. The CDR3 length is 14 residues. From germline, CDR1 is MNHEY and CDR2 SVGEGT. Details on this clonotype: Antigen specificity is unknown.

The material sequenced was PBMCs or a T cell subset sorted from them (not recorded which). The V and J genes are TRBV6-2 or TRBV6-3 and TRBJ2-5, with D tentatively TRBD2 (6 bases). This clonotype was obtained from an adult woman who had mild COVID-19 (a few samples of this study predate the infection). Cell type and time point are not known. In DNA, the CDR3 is TGTGCCAGCAGTTATTGGGAGGCCGAGGAGACCCAGTACTTC. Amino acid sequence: CASSYWEAEETQYF.